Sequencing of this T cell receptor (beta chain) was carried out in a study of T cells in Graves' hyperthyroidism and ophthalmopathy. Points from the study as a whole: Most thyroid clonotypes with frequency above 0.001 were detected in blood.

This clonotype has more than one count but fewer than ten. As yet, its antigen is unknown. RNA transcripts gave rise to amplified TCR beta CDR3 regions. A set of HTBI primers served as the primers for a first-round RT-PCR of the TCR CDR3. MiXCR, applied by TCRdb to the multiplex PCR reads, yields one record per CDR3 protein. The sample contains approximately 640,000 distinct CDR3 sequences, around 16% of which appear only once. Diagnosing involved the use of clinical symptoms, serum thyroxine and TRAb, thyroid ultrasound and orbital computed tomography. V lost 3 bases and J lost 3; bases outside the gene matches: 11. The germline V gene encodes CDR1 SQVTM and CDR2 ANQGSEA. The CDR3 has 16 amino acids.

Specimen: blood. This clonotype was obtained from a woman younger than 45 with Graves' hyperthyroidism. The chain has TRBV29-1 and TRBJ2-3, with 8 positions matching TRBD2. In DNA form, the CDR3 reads TGCAGCGTTGAGCTGGAGGTAGCGGGACTGACAGATACGCAGTATTTT. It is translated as CSVELEVAGLTDTQYF.